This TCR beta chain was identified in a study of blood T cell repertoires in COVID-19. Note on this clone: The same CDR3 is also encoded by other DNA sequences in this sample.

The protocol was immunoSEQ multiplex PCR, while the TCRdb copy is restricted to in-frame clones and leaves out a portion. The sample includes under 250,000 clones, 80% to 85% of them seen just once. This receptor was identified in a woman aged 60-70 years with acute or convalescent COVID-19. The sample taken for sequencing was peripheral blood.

CDR3 bases: TGTGCCAGCAGCTTGGGGCTTGAGCAGTACTTC. Translating it yields CASSLGLEQYF. The V call is TRBV5-4, the J call TRBJ2-7; D unresolved. CDR1 is SGHNT and CDR2 is YYREEE in the germline V gene (reference sequence). The germline V and J ends were trimmed by 0 bases and 7 bases, with 5 bases remaining between them. The CDR3 has 11 amino acids.